The 29 T cell receptor beta chains below come from one sample, sequenced in a study of beta chain features in type 1 diabetes. All of the isolated RNA was reverse transcribed, so expressed TCRB transcripts were sequenced. The table came from immunoSEQ multiplex PCR; TCRdb's copy has only in-frame clones and leaves some out. Of 900,000 or so clones in the sample, 15% to 20% were seen once. The sample comprised naive CD4+ T cells from blood. The origin of the receptors is a woman aged 18-29 years in good health.

This chain uses TRBV10-3 with TRBJ2-1; 8 bases agree with TRBD2. Germline V CDR1 and CDR2: ENHRY, SYGVKD. This CDR3 has 16 amino acids. V shed 4 bases, J shed 8 bases, and the junction held 13 bases outside the gene matches. The CDR3 spells CAISVGIREGRYEQFF. The DNA for the CDR3 is TGTGCCATCAGTGTGGGTATCCGGGAGGGGAGGTATGAGCAGTTCTTC.

This clone was picked up a small number of times. This chain uses TRBV29-1 with TRBJ2-5; D perhaps matches TRBD2 (6 bases). Germline CDR1 is SQVTM and CDR2 is ANQGSEA. The CDR3 sequence is 12 residues long. V lost 4 bases and J lost 4, with 10 bases in between. The chain's CDR3 is CSVAIGGETQYF. CDR3 in DNA: TGCAGCGTTGCCATCGGGGGAGAGACCCAGTACTTC.

The chain uses TRBV7-9 and TRBJ2-2; D perhaps matches TRBD2 (5 bases). The CDR3 length is 14 residues. The V end lost 4 bases, the J end lost 4 bases, and 10 bases lay between the germline ends. The germline V gene has CDR1 SEHNR and CDR2 FQNEAQ (reference sequence). Here the CDR3 reads CASSSVAITGELFF. CDR3 DNA: TGTGCCAGCAGCTCCGTAGCGATCACCGGGGAGCTGTTTTTT.

This clone was picked up a small number of times. The rearrangement links TRBV6-5 to TRBJ2-7; tentatively, D is TRBD1 or TRBD2 (5 bases each). This CDR3 spans 15 amino acids. From germline, CDR1 is MNHEY and CDR2 SVGAGI. Trimming stripped 5 bases from V and 5 bases from J, with 19 bases between. CDR3 protein: CASSASGGSFHEQYF. The CDR3 DNA follows: TGTGCCAGCAGTGCGAGTGGGGGTTCTTTCCACGAGCAGTACTTC.

The rearrangement joins TRBV4-2 to TRBJ1-2, with 9 bases that match TRBD1. The CDR3 covers 16 residues. Germline-derived CDR1 and CDR2 are LGHNA and YNFKEQ. V gave up 4 bases and J gave up 2 bases; unmatched junction bases: 8. The CDR3 sequence is CASSPRGTGSNYGYTF. As DNA, the CDR3 is TGTGCCAGCAGCCCCCGAGGGACAGGGAGCAACTATGGCTACACCTTC.

This clone turned up a few times. The V and J genes are TRBV7-9 and TRBJ2-3; D remains ambiguous. The CDR3 has 13 amino acids. Germline CDR1 reads SEHNR; CDR2 reads FQNEAQ (reference sequence). V shed 0 bases and J shed 7 bases, with 8 bases lying between them. The CDR3 region is CASSLADTNTQYF. The CDR3 region has the DNA TGTGCCAGCAGCTTAGCAGACACTAATACGCAGTATTTT. The full variable domain, with the rest looked up from reference TRBV7-9 and TRBJ2-3, is DTGVSQNPRHKITKRGQNVTFRCDPISEHNRLYWYRQTLGQGPEFLTYFQNEAQLEKSRLLSDRFSAERPKGSFSTLEIQRTEQGDSAMYLCASSLADTNTQYFGPGTRLTVL.

This clone occurred a few times. The genes are TRBV2 and TRBJ2-7; 10 bases fit TRBD2. The CDR3 has 20 residues. Germline CDR1 is SNHLY and CDR2 is FYNNEI. Unmatched junction bases numbered 22, after V lost 3 bases and J lost 5 bases. DNA of the CDR3: TGTGCCAGCAGTGAGGGACAGGCCCGCTTCGGATTAGCGGGAGGCAACGAGCAGTACTTC. Its translation is CASSEGQARFGLAGGNEQYF.

This clone was seen only a few times. This sequence joins TRBV2 and TRBJ2-3; 9 nucleotides line up with TRBD2. V lost 6 bases to trimming and J lost 0 bases; unmatched junction nucleotides: 10. This CDR3 comprises 17 residues. Germline CDR1 is SNHLY and CDR2 is FYNNEI. CDR3 sequence: CASSQAPTSGSTDTQYF. The CDR3 DNA follows: TGTGCCAGCAGCCAAGCCCCCACTAGCGGGAGCACAGATACGCAGTATTTT.

This rearrangement joins TRBV9 to TRBJ2-1; D is ambiguous. V lost 0 bases and J lost 0, with 10 bases in between. Germline V gene data show CDR1 as SGDLS and CDR2 as YYNGEE. The CDR3 runs to 16 residues. This chain's CDR3 is CASSVGGPSSYNEQFF. The CDR3 DNA follows: TGTGCCAGCAGCGTAGGTGGACCGAGCTCCTACAATGAGCAGTTCTTC.

This clone turned up a few times. The same CDR3 is also encoded by other DNA sequences in this sample. The rearrangement uses TRBV29-1 and TRBJ2-7; D unresolved. Trimming cost V 7 bases and J 3 bases, with 7 bases left between them. Per germline, CDR1 SQVTM and CDR2 ANQGSEA. The CDR3 runs 10 residues. The CDR3 bases are TGCAGCGCGGGTGACTACGAGCAGTACTTC. It encodes CSAGDYEQYF.

This clone was counted only a few times. The CDR3 DNA reads as TGCGCCAGCAGCTTGTCGGGCGGTAATGAAAAACTGTTTTTT. It codes for CASSLSGGNEKLFF. The chain links TRBV5-1 to TRBJ1-4; D call uncertain. Germline V gives CDR1 SGHRS, CDR2 YFSETQ. The CDR3 is made up of 14 amino acids. V was pared by 1 base and J by 4 bases, with 8 bases between.

This CDR3 reads CASKHPTGTITDTQYF. The CDR3 coding sequence is TGTGCCAGCAAACACCCGACCGGGACTATCACAGATACGCAGTATTTT. The V gene is TRBV28, the J gene TRBJ2-3; 7 positions agree with TRBD2. CDR3 size: 16 residues. V shed 7 bases and J 2 bases; nucleotides not matched to a gene: 12. Germline CDR1 reads MDHEN; CDR2 reads SYDVKM.

The chain links TRBV27 to TRBJ2-1, with D perhaps assigned TRBD1 or TRBD2 (5 bases each). This CDR3 region has 12 residues. The V gene lost 6 bases and the J gene lost 11 bases, with 14 bases spanning the gap. Germline V CDR1 and CDR2: MNHEY, SMNVEV (reference sequence). Here the CDR3 DNA reads TGTGCCAGCAGCCTCAGTTGGGGGAAGCAGTTCTTC. Encoded protein: CASSLSWGKQFF.

This clone was counted between two and nine times. The chain joins TRBV28 to TRBJ2-3; D could derive from TRBD1 or TRBD2 (6 bases each). The CDR3 runs 16 residues. V was shortened by 5 bases and J by 0 bases, with 15 bases between the two germline ends. The germline V gene encodes CDR1 MDHEN and CDR2 SYDVKM. The CDR3 loop reads CASSVVQGTSTDTQYF. For the CDR3, the DNA is TGTGCCAGCAGTGTCGTTCAGGGGACTAGCACAGATACGCAGTATTTT.

V is TRBV6-6 and J is TRBJ2-3; D may be TRBD1 (6 bases). The ends were cut back, 5 bases at V and 4 bases at J, with 13 bases in the middle. Germline CDR1 MNHNY, CDR2 SVGAGI (reference sequence). The CDR3 extends over 14 amino acids. CDR3 nucleotides: TGTGCCAGCAGTAAGGGACATTCATCAGATACGCAGTATTTT. Its protein product is CASSKGHSSDTQYF.

V and J are TRBV28 and TRBJ2-1, with TRBD2 matching 10 bases. Germline CDR1 reads MDHEN; CDR2 reads SYDVKM. V lost 4 bases to trimming and J lost 2 bases; unmatched junction nucleotides: 2. The CDR3 length is 15 residues. CDR3 bases: TGTGCCAGCAGTTCAGCGGGAGGGACCTACAATGAGCAGTTCTTC. Translating it yields CASSSAGGTYNEQFF.

J is TRBJ2-3 and V is TRBV9; 11 bases line up with TRBD2. V dropped 1 base and J dropped 7; count of bases not matched to a gene: 8. CDR1 SGDLS and CDR2 YYNGEE come from the germline V gene. This CDR3 spans 16 amino acids. The DNA of the CDR3 is TGTGCCAGCAGCGTAAGGGGGACTAGCGGACAAAATACGCAGTATTTT. Its translation is CASSVRGTSGQNTQYF.

This chain joins TRBV4-2 and TRBJ2-2; D is possibly TRBD2 (5 bases). The germline V gene encodes CDR1 LGHNA and CDR2 YNFKEQ. The CDR3 is 16 residues long. Deletions cut 6 bases from V and 0 bases from J, with 14 bases between. Written as DNA, the CDR3 is TGTGCCAGCAGGGACTTTTCGGGCGCGAACACCGGGGAGCTGTTTTTT. The encoded protein is CASRDFSGANTGELFF.

The CDR3 sequence is CASSLVWTERGTQYF. In nucleotides, the CDR3 is TGCGCCAGCAGCTTGGTGTGGACAGAGAGGGGGACGCAGTATTTT. This chain connects TRBV5-1 to TRBJ2-3; weak D call: TRBD1 (6 bases). V lost 0 bases and J lost 9, with 17 bases in between. CDR1 and CDR2 from the germline V gene are SGHRS and YFSETQ. This CDR3 is 15 amino acids long.

The V call is TRBV4-3, the J call TRBJ1-2; no reliable D call. Per the germline V gene, CDR1 is LGHNA and CDR2 is YSLEER. The V end was cut by 0 bases, the J end by 5 bases, with 10 bases between. This CDR3 has 14 residues. The CDR3 region is CASSQDMGGYGYTF. In DNA, the CDR3 is TGCGCCAGCAGCCAAGATATGGGAGGATATGGCTACACCTTC.

The chain carries TRBV27 and TRBJ2-1; the D is unclear. The CDR3 covers 19 residues. Per germline, CDR1 MNHEY and CDR2 SMNVEV (reference sequence). The V gene lost 2 bases and the J gene lost 4 bases, with 24 bases spanning the gap. The CDR3 region has the DNA TGTGCCAGCAGTTTAACCCCCCCCGGCAGTTCCCCCCTATACAATGAGCAGTTCTTC. This sequence encodes CASSLTPPGSSPLYNEQFF.

The J gene is TRBJ2-1, the V gene TRBV5-6, with TRBD2 matching 9 bases. The CDR3 sequence is 17 residues long. Germline trimming cut 0 bases from V and 9 bases from J; bases unmatched to any gene: 13. Germline assignment: CDR1 SGHDT and CDR2 YYEEEE. In DNA, the CDR3 is TGTGCCAGCAGCTTGGCGGGCTGGACTAGCGTTACCGCTGAGCAGTTCTTC. Its translation is CASSLAGWTSVTAEQFF.

The CDR3 loop is CASSLREGYEQYF. CDR3 bases: TGTGCCAGCAGTTTGCGGGAGGGCTACGAGCAGTACTTC. The chain joins TRBV6-5 to TRBJ2-7; 9 bases align to TRBD2. Trimming took 4 bases from V and 3 from J; bases not matched to a gene: 1. Germline CDR1 and CDR2: MNHEY and SVGAGI. CDR3 length equals 13 residues.

This chain connects TRBV18 to TRBJ2-4, with 7 bases lining up with TRBD1. J was trimmed by 5 bases and V by 2 bases; bases with no gene match: 3. Germline V gene lookup returns CDR1 KGHSH and CDR2 LQKENI. The CDR3 contains 14 residues. CDR3 region: CASSPDRDQNIQYF. CDR3 in DNA: TGTGCCAGCTCACCAGACAGGGACCAAAACATTCAGTACTTC.

There are a few counts of this clone. The V and J genes are TRBV5-1 and TRBJ2-1, with 9 bases matching TRBD2. The germline CDR1 and CDR2 sequences are SGHRS and YFSETQ. This CDR3 has 15 amino acids. The J segment lost 7 bases and the V segment lost 0 bases, leaving 5 bases of the junction unmatched. For the CDR3, the DNA is TGCGCCAGCAGCTTGGCCGCTAGCGGGATAAATGAGCAGTTCTTC. It translates to CASSLAASGINEQFF.

This clone was seen more than once but under ten times. DNA of the CDR3: TGCGCCAGCAGCCAAGCTGTGGGAGATACGCAGTATTTT. The encoded protein is CASSQAVGDTQYF. The V and J genes are TRBV4-3 and TRBJ2-3; D gene uncertain. The germline CDR1 and CDR2 sequences are LGHNA and YSLEER. Trimming removed 1 base at V and 5 bases at J, with 7 bases between. This CDR3 is 13 amino acids long.

This clone has a handful of counts. This sequence joins TRBV28 and TRBJ2-3; D gene uncertain. Per the germline V gene, CDR1 is MDHEN and CDR2 is SYDVKM. The CDR3 is 15 residues long. V was pared by 2 bases and J by 1 base, with 10 bases between. CDR3 DNA: TGTGCCAGCAGTTTAGGGTTAACTCGCACAGATACGCAGTATTTT. It translates to CASSLGLTRTDTQYF.

On this clone itself: The junction differs from germline at one of its ends, possibly a read error. The sample has other DNA sequences that encode this CDR3 too. This CDR3 is CASSPREPANYGYTF. The CDR3 DNA sequence: TGTGCTAGCAGCCCCCGGGAACCAGCTAACTATGGCTACACCTTC. J is TRBJ1-2 and V is TRBV11-1, with D unclear. Germline CDR1 reads SGHAT; CDR2 reads FQDESV (reference sequence). The CDR3 sequence is 15 residues long.

In its sample, this clone was seen a few times. The chain couples TRBV14 to TRBJ2-3, with a tentative D call TRBD2 (6 bases). Germline V lookup: CDR1 SGHDN, CDR2 FVKESK. V lost 4 bases, J lost 5 bases, and 13 bases lay in between. This CDR3 region has 14 residues. The CDR3 DNA sequence: TGTGCCAGCAGCCTTAGCGGAGGAGGAGATACGCAGTATTTT. Translated, it gives CASSLSGGGDTQYF. The full variable domain, rest sourced from reference TRBV14 and TRBJ2-3, is EAGVTQFPSHSVIEKGQTVTLRCDPISGHDNLYWYRRVMGKEIKFLLHFVKESKQDESGMPNNRFLAERTGGTYSTLKVQPAELEDSGVYFCASSLSGGGDTQYFGPGTRLTVL.